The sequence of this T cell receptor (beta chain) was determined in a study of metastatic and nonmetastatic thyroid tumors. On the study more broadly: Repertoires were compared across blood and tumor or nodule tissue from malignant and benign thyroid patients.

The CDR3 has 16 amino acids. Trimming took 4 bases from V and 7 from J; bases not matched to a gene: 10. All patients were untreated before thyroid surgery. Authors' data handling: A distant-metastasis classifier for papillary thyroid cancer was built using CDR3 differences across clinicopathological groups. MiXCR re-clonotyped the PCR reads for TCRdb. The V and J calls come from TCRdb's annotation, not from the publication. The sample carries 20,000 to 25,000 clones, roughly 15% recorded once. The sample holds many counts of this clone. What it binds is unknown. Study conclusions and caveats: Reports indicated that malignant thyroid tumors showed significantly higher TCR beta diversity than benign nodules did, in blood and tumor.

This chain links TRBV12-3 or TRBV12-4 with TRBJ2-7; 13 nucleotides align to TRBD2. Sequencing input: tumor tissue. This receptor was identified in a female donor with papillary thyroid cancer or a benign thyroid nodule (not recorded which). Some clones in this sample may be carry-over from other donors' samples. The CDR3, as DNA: TGTGCCAGCAGTTACAGGACTAGCGGGAGACGGGGAGAGCAGTACTTC. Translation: CASSYRTSGRRGEQYF.